The 9 T cell receptor beta chains below all came from one sample that was sequenced in a study of radiotherapy plus CTLA-4 blockade in lung cancer. The table came from immunoSEQ multiplex PCR; TCRdb's copy has only in-frame clones and leaves some out. This sample has roughly 50,000 clones, with about 83% found just once. The sequenced sample was peripheral blood, obtained from a patient treated with radiotherapy plus ipilimumab. These receptor sequences come from a human donor with non-small cell lung cancer whose response to radiotherapy plus ipilimumab could not be evaluated.

This chain joins TRBV19 and TRBJ1-2, with TRBD1 as a possible D gene (5 bases). CDR1 is LNHDA, CDR2 SQIVND, per germline (reference sequence). V lost 4 bases to trimming and J lost 3 bases, with 12 bases between them. This CDR3 is 14 amino acids long. CDR3 amino acids: CASSTLDTYYGYTF. CDR3 sequence (DNA): TGTGCCAGTAGTACCCTGGACACCTACTATGGCTACACCTTC.

The chain combines TRBV28 with TRBJ2-7; TRBD1 aligns across 9 bases. The V segment lost 8 bases and the J segment 4 bases; nucleotides outside the gene matches: 6. Germline V lookup: CDR1 MDHEN, CDR2 SYDVKM. CDR3 length: 13 amino acids. The CDR3 region is CASRTGVQYEQYF. The CDR3 coding sequence is TGTGCCAGCCGGACAGGGGTACAATACGAGCAGTACTTC.

This sequence joins TRBV27 and TRBJ2-7, with 7 positions matching TRBD2. V dropped 7 bases and J dropped 2; count of bases not matched to a gene: 5. Germline assignment: CDR1 MNHEY and CDR2 SMNVEV (reference sequence). The CDR3 consists of 13 residues. DNA of the CDR3: TGTGCCAGCACAGCGGGGCCAACCTACGAGCAGTACTTC. Translating gives CASTAGPTYEQYF.

This clone was observed once. The V and J genes are TRBV15 and TRBJ1-1, with a tentative D call TRBD1 (6 bases). Germline V gives CDR1 LNHNV, CDR2 YYDKDF (reference sequence). This CDR3 is 14 amino acids long. V lost 3 bases and J lost 4, with 12 bases in between. The CDR3 sequence: CATSSSRGATEAFF. The CDR3 DNA sequence: TGTGCCACCAGCAGTTCCCGGGGGGCCACTGAAGCTTTCTTT. The whole variable domain, remainder taken from reference TRBV15 and TRBJ1-1, is DAMVIQNPRYQVTQFGKPVTLSCSQTLNHNVMYWYQQKSSQAPKLLFHYYDKDFNNEADTPDNFQSRRPNTSFCFLDIRSPGLGDTAMYLCATSSSRGATEAFFGQGTRLTVV.

This chain's CDR3 is CASSTRQGLFYNEQFF. The CDR3 DNA sequence: TGTGCCAGCAGCACCCGACAGGGTCTATTTTATAATGAGCAGTTCTTC. The chain employs TRBV5-5 and TRBJ2-1; TRBD1 agrees at 7 bases. The V gene end was trimmed by 4 bases and the J gene end by 7 bases; junction bases not matched to a gene: 14. Germline V CDR1 and CDR2: SGHKS, YYEKEE (reference sequence). This CDR3 has 16 residues.

The rearrangement links TRBV7-8 to TRBJ1-1; D gene uncertain. Trimming took off 2 bases at V and 6 bases at J, with 13 bases between the two ends. Per germline, CDR1 SGHVS and CDR2 FQNEAQ. This CDR3 is 14 amino acids long. The CDR3 DNA follows: TGTGCCAGCAGCTTAACGTGGTCGGACTCTGAAGCTTTCTTT. Protein sequence: CASSLTWSDSEAFF.

The table lists this clone with a few counts. The rearrangement uses TRBV7-2 and TRBJ2-3; 11 positions agree with TRBD2. The V segment lost 4 bases and the J segment 5 bases; nucleotides outside the gene matches: 5. The CDR3 length is 15 residues. Germline-derived CDR1 and CDR2 are SGHTA and FQGNSA. The CDR3 DNA is TGTGCCAGCAGCTCGGGACTAGCGGCGGGAGATACGCAGTATTTT. It yields the protein CASSSGLAAGDTQYF. The whole variable domain, filled in from reference TRBV7-2 and TRBJ2-3, reads GAGVSQSPSNKVTEKGKDVELRCDPISGHTALYWYRQSLGQGLEFLIYFQGNSAPDKSGLPSDRFSAERTGGSVSTLTIQRTQQEDSAVYLCASSSGLAAGDTQYFGPGTRLTVL.

The V and J genes are TRBV30 and TRBJ1-2; 12 nucleotides line up with TRBD1. The ends lost 0 bases at V and 4 bases at J; junction bases unmatched: 12. This CDR3 contains 18 residues. Germline loops: CDR1 GTSNPN, CDR2 SVGIG (reference sequence). In nucleotides, the CDR3 is TGTGCCTGGAGTGTAGTCCGGGACAGGGGGCCGGAGGCCTATGGCTACACCTTC. Its translation: CAWSVVRDRGPEAYGYTF.

V is TRBV6-6 and J is TRBJ1-2; 9 nucleotides match TRBD1. Germline CDR1 is MNHNY and CDR2 is SVGAGI (reference sequence). J lost 4 bases, V lost 6 bases, and 12 bases had no gene match. The CDR3 has 16 residues. DNA of the CDR3: TGTGCCAGCAGAAATCCGCCGGGACAGGGCATCTATGGCTACACCTTC. Its protein is CASRNPPGQGIYGYTF.